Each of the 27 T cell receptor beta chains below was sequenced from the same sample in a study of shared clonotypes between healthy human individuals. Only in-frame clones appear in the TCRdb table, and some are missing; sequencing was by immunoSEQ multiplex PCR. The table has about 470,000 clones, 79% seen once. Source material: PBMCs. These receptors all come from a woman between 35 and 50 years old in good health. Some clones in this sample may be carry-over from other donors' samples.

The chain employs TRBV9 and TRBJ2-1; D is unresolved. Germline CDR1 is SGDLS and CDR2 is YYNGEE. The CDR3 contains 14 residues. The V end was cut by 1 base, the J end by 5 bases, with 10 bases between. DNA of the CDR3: TGTGCCAGCAGCGTAACGGGTGGGCACAATGAGCAGTTCTTC. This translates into CASSVTGGHNEQFF.

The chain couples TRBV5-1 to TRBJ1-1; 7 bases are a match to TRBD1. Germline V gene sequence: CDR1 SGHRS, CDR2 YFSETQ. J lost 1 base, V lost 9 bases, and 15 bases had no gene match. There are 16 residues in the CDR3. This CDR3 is CATRAVRQGRNTEAFF. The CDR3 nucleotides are TGCGCCACCAGGGCTGTCAGACAGGGACGGAACACTGAAGCTTTCTTT.

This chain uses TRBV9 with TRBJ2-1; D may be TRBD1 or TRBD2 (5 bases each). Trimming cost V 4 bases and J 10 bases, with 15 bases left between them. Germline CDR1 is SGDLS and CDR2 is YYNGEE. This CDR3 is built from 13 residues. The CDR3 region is CASSPDRDVEQFF. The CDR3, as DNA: TGTGCCAGCAGCCCCGACCGGGACGTGGAGCAGTTCTTC.

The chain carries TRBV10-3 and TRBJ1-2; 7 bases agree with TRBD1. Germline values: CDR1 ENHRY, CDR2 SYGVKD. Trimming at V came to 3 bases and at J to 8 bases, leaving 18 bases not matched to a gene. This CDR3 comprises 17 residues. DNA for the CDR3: TGTGCCATCAGTGAATCGGTGACGACAGGGTTATCTTTGGGCTACACCTTC. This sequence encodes CAISESVTTGLSLGYTF.

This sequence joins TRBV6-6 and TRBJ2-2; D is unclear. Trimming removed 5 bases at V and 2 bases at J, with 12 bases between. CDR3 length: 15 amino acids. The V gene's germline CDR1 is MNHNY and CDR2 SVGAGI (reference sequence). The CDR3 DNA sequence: TGTGCCAGCAGTCCTCCCCAATCAAACACCGGGGAGCTGTTTTTT. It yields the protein CASSPPQSNTGELFF.

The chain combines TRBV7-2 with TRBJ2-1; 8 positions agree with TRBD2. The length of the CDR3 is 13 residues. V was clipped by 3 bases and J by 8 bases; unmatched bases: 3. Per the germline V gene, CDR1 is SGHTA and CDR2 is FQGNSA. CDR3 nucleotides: TGTGCCAGCAGCTTCGCTAGCGGGTATGAGCAGTTCTTC. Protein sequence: CASSFASGYEQFF. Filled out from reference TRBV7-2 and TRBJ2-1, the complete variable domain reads GAGVSQSPSNKVTEKGKDVELRCDPISGHTALYWYRQSLGQGLEFLIYFQGNSAPDKSGLPSDRFSAERTGGSVSTLTIQRTQQEDSAVYLCASSFASGYEQFFGPGTRLTVL.

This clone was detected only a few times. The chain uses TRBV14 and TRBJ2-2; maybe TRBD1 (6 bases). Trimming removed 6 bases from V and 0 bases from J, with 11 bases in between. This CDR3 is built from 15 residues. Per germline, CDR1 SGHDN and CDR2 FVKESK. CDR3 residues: CASSRTAANTGELFF. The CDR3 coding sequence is TGTGCCAGCAGTAGGACAGCCGCGAACACCGGGGAGCTGTTTTTT.

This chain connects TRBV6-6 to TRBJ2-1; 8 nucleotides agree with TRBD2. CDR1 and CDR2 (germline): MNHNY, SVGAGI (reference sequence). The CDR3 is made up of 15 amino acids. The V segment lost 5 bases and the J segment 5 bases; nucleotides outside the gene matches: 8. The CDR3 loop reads CASSALAAKHNEQFF. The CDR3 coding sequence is TGTGCCAGCAGTGCACTAGCGGCTAAACACAATGAGCAGTTCTTC.

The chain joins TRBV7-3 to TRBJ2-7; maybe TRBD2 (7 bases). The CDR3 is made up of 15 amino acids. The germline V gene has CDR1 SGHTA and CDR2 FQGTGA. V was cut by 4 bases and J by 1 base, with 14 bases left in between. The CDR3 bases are TGTGCCAGCAGCTCCGGACTAGGGGGGTCCTACGAGCAGTACTTC. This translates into CASSSGLGGSYEQYF.

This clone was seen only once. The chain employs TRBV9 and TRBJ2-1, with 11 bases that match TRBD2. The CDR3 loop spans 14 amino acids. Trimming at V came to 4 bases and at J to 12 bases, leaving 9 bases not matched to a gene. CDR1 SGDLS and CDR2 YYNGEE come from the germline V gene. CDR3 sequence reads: CASSPGLAGGLQFF. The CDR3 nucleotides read TGTGCCAGCAGCCCGGGTCTAGCGGGAGGTCTGCAGTTCTTC. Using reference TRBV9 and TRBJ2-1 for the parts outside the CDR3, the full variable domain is DSGVTQTPKHLITATGQRVTLRCSPRSGDLSVYWYQQSLDQGLQFLIQYYNGEERAKGNILERFSAQQFPDLHSELNLSSLELGDSALYFCASSPGLAGGLQFFGPGTRLTVL.

This chain's CDR3 is CASSPMNTEAFF. The CDR3 region has the DNA TGTGCCAGCAGCCCGATGAACACTGAAGCTTTCTTT. The chain couples TRBV6-1 to TRBJ1-1; D gene ambiguous. The V and J ends lost 6 bases and 0 bases respectively, with 5 bases between them. There are 12 residues in the CDR3. The V gene's germline CDR1 is MNHNS and CDR2 SASEGT.

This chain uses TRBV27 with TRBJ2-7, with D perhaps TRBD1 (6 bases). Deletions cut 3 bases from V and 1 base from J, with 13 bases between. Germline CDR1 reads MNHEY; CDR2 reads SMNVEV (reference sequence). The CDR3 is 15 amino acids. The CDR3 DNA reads TGTGCCAGCAGTTTGCAGGGGATACGGTCCTACGAGCAGTACTTC. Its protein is CASSLQGIRSYEQYF.

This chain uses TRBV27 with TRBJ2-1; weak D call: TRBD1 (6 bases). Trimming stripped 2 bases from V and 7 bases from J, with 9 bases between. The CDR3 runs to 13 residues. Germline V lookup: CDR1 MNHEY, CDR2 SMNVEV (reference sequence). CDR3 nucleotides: TGTGCCAGCAGTTTAGGAAGGGGGAATGAGCAGTTCTTC. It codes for CASSLGRGNEQFF.

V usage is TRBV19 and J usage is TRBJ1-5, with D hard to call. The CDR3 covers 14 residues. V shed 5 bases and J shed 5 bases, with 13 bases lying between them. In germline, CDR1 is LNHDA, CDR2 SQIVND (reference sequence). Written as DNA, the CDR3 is TGTGCCAGTAGTGCCGCGGGGAGGCATCAGCCCCAGCATTTT. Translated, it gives CASSAAGRHQPQHF.

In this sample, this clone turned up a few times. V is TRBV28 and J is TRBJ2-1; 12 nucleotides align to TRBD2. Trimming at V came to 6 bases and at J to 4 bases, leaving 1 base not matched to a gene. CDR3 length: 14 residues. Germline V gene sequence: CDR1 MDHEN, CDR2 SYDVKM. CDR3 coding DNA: TGTGCCAGCAGAACTAGCGGGAGGTACAATGAGCAGTTCTTC. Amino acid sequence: CASRTSGRYNEQFF.

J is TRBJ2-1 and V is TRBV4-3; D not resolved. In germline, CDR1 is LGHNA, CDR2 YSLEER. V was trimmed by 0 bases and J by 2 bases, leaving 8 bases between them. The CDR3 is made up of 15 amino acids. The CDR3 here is CASSQDPVAYNEQFF. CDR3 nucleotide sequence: TGCGCCAGCAGCCAAGATCCGGTTGCCTACAATGAGCAGTTCTTC.

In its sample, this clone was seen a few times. In DNA form, the CDR3 reads TGTGCCAGCAGTTTGGGCTGGAACACTGAAGCTTTCTTT. It encodes CASSLGWNTEAFF. The genes are TRBV2 and TRBJ1-1, with no clear D. This CDR3 is built from 13 residues. The V end lost 5 bases, the J end lost 1 base, and 8 bases lay between the germline ends. The germline V gene has CDR1 SNHLY and CDR2 FYNNEI.

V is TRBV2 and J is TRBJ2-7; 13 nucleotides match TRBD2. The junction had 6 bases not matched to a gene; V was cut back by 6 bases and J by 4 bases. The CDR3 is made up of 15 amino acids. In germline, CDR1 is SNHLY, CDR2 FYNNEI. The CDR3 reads CASSLLAGGPYEQYF. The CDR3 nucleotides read TGTGCCAGCAGCCTACTAGCGGGAGGGCCTTACGAGCAGTACTTC.

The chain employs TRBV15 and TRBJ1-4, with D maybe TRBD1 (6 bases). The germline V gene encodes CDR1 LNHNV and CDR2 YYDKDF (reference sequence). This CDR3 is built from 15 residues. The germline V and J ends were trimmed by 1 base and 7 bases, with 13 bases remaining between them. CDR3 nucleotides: TGTGCCACCAGCAGAGTTCAGGGGTCGCCTGAAAAACTGTTTTTT. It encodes CATSRVQGSPEKLFF. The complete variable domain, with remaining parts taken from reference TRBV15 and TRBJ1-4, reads DAMVIQNPRYQVTQFGKPVTLSCSQTLNHNVMYWYQQKSSQAPKLLFHYYDKDFNNEADTPDNFQSRRPNTSFCFLDIRSPGLGDTAMYLCATSRVQGSPEKLFFGSGTQLSVL.

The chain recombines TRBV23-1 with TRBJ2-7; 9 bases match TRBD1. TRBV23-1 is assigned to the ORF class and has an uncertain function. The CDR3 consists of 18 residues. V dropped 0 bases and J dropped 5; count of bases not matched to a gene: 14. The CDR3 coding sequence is TGCGCCAGCAGTCAATCCGGGAGGCCCCGGGACAGGGCCAACGAGCAGTACTTC. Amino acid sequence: CASSQSGRPRDRANEQYF.

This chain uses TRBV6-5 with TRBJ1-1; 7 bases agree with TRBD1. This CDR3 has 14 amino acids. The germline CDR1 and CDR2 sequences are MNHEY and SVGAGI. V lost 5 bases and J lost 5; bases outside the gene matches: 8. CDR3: CASSKQGRDTEAFF. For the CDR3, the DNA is TGTGCCAGCAGTAAACAGGGGAGGGATACTGAAGCTTTCTTT.

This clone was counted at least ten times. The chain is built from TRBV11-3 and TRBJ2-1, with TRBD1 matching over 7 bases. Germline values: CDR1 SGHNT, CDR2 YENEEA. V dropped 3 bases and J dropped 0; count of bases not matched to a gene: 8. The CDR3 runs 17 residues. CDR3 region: CASSLGAGTDSYNEQFF. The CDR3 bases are TGTGCCAGCAGCTTGGGCGCCGGGACAGACTCCTACAATGAGCAGTTCTTC.

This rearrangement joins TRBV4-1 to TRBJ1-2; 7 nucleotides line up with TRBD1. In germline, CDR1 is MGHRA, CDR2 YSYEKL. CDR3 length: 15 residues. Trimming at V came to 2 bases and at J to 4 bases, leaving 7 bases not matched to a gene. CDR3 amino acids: CASSQRTGRAYGYTF. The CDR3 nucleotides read TGCGCCAGCAGCCAACGGACAGGTCGTGCCTATGGCTACACCTTC.

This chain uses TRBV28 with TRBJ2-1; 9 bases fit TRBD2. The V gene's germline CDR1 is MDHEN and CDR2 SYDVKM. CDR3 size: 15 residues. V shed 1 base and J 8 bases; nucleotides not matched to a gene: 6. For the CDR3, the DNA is TGTGCCAGCAGTTTATTCCTAGCGGGAAGTCATGAGCAGTTCTTC. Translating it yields CASSLFLAGSHEQFF.

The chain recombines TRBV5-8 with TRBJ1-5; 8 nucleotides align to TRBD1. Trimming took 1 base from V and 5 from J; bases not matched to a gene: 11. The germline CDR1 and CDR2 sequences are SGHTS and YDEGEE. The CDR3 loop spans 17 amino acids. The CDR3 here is CASSLLLGRGHDQPQHF. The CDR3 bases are TGTGCCAGCAGCTTGCTTCTCGGCAGGGGGCACGATCAGCCCCAGCATTTT.

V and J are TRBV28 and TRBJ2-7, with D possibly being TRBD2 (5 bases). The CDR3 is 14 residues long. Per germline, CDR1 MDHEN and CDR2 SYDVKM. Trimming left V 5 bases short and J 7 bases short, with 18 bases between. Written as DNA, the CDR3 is TGTGCCAGCAGTCCGATCGGACTGAAGCAAGAGCAGTACTTC. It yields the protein CASSPIGLKQEQYF.

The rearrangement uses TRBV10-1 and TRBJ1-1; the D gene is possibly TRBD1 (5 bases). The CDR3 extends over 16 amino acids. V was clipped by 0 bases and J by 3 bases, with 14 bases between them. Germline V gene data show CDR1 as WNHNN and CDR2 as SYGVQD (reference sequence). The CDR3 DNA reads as TGCGCCAGCAGTGAGTCGAACGCAGGGCGGGACACTGAAGCTTTCTTT. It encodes CASSESNAGRDTEAFF.